The 27 T cell receptor beta chains listed next were all sequenced from one sample in a study of blood T cell repertoires in COVID-19 (dated by TCRdb to 2018 to 2021). Library method: the immunoSEQ multiplex PCR assay. The source is immuneACCESS, and TCRdb retained only in-frame sequences with V and J called. Part of the clones is not carried over; for the studies checked, unresolved V genes explain less than half of this, and the remainder is unexplained. In this sample the table shows fewer than 250,000 clones, roughly 85% of which occur a single time. The ten most abundant clones make up roughly 2.7% of the sample. Sequenced input: peripheral blood. The receptors originated from a woman aged 70 to 79 with active or convalescent COVID-19.

The V call is TRBV18, the J call TRBJ2-1; 7 nucleotides match TRBD1. From germline, CDR1 is KGHSH and CDR2 LQKENI. The CDR3 is made up of 16 amino acids. V lost 6 bases to trimming and J lost 6 bases; unmatched junction nucleotides: 14. The CDR3 sequence: CASSLNSPGQLNEQFF. As DNA, the CDR3 is TGTGCCAGCTCGCTAAACTCCCCGGGACAGCTCAATGAGCAGTTCTTC.

The chain couples TRBV15 to TRBJ2-7, with D tentatively TRBD1 (6 bases). The CDR3 has 13 residues. The ends were cut back, 5 bases at V and 7 bases at J, with 15 bases in the middle. CDR1 is LNHNV and CDR2 is YYDKDF in the germline V gene (reference sequence). The CDR3 DNA sequence: TGTGCCACCAGCCCAGGGGACCAGGGGGAGCAGTACTTC. Amino acids: CATSPGDQGEQYF.

A single count supports this clone. The chain combines TRBV15 with TRBJ1-1; D ambiguous. The CDR3 extends over 14 amino acids. Trimming took 0 bases from V and 7 from J, leaving 12 bases between them. Germline V gives CDR1 LNHNV, CDR2 YYDKDF (reference sequence). In DNA form, the CDR3 reads TGTGCCACCAGCAGAGATCGCGGGCAGCTTGAAGCTTTCTTT. This codes for CATSRDRGQLEAFF.

V is TRBV5-1 and J is TRBJ1-5; D perhaps matches TRBD1 (5 bases). This CDR3 has 14 residues. The V end was cut by 2 bases, the J end by 5 bases, with 11 bases between. In germline, CDR1 is SGHRS, CDR2 YFSETQ. CDR3 nucleotides: TGCGCCAGCAGCTTAGGCAGGGCAGATCAGCCCCAGCATTTT. Its protein product is CASSLGRADQPQHF.

The chain is built from TRBV30 and TRBJ2-1, with D possibly TRBD2 on 7 matching bases. Per the germline V gene, CDR1 is GTSNPN and CDR2 is SVGIG (reference sequence). CDR3 length equals 16 residues. With 1 base removed from V and 4 bases from J, the gap between germline ends came to 17 bases. The CDR3 reads CAWSALGGAQYNEQFF. As DNA, the CDR3 is TGTGCCTGGAGTGCCCTTGGGGGGGCCCAATACAATGAGCAGTTCTTC.

This CDR3 reads CASSPNGVYGYTF. CDR3 DNA: TGTGCCAGCAGCCCGAACGGGGTGTATGGCTACACCTTC. This rearrangement joins TRBV12-3 or TRBV12-4 to TRBJ1-2; D is unclear. Trimming removed 6 bases at V and 5 bases at J, with 13 bases between. This CDR3 spans 13 amino acids.

Comments on this clone: Other nucleotide sequences from this sample produce the same CDR3. The chain recombines TRBV15 with TRBJ1-1; TRBD1 aligns across 9 bases. This CDR3 is built from 14 residues. Trimming cost V 5 bases and J 3 bases; bases outside gene matches: 4. Germline assignment: CDR1 LNHNV and CDR2 YYDKDF (reference sequence). CDR3 DNA sequence: TGTGCCACCAGCCGTCGACAGGGGGACACTGAAGCTTTCTTT. This codes for CATSRRQGDTEAFF.

The CDR3 protein is CASSPKLGGTGDVQPQHF. The CDR3 nucleotides read TGCGCCAGCAGCCCAAAACTCGGGGGGACAGGGGATGTTCAGCCCCAGCATTTT. This chain links TRBV4-1 with TRBJ1-5; 10 positions agree with TRBD1. CDR1 is MGHRA, CDR2 YSYEKL, per germline. The J segment lost 6 bases and the V segment lost 4 bases, leaving 15 bases of the junction unmatched. This CDR3 is built from 18 residues.

V gene TRBV7-8 combines with J gene TRBJ1-4; weak D call: TRBD1 (6 bases). Trimming stripped 5 bases from V and 4 bases from J, with 17 bases between. The CDR3 is 16 amino acids. Per the germline V gene, CDR1 is SGHVS and CDR2 is FQNEAQ. The CDR3 region is CASSPFRGHLNEKLFF. Here the CDR3 DNA reads TGTGCCAGCAGCCCATTTCGGGGACACCTTAATGAAAAACTGTTTTTT. The full variable domain, in which reference TRBV7-8 and TRBJ1-4 provide the parts outside the CDR3, is GAGVSQSPRYKVAKRGQDVALRCDPISGHVSLFWYQQALGQGPEFLTYFQNEAQLDKSGLPSDRFFAERPEGSVSTLKIQRTQQEDSAVYLCASSPFRGHLNEKLFFGSGTQLSVL.

The rearrangement joins TRBV5-1 to TRBJ2-1; 7 bases match TRBD1. With V trimmed by 3 bases and J by 8 bases, 8 bases remained unmatched. CDR1 and CDR2 from the germline V gene are SGHRS and YFSETQ. The CDR3 is 14 residues long. The CDR3 DNA follows: TGCGCCAGCAGCTCACCCGAGGGGGCCGATGAGCAGTTCTTC. Translation gives CASSSPEGADEQFF.

This chain uses TRBV19 with TRBJ1-4; no clear D. The germline V gene encodes CDR1 LNHDA and CDR2 SQIVND (reference sequence). The CDR3 is 16 residues long. The V and J ends lost 5 bases and 0 bases respectively, with 13 bases between them. The CDR3 DNA follows: TGTGCCAGTAGTTTTAGGAGAGTTGCAACTAATGAAAAACTGTTTTTT. Translation gives CASSFRRVATNEKLFF.

CDR3 sequence: CASSLRGQNNYGYTF. DNA of the CDR3: TGTGCCAGCAGTTTAAGAGGGCAGAATAACTATGGCTACACCTTC. The chain employs TRBV27 and TRBJ1-2; D gene uncertain. CDR3 length equals 15 residues. CDR1 MNHEY and CDR2 SMNVEV come from the germline V gene (reference sequence). Trimming pared 2 bases from V and 1 base from J, leaving 11 bases between.

The chain recombines TRBV6-5 with TRBJ2-2; D is perhaps TRBD2 (6 bases). CDR3 length: 14 amino acids. The germline V gene has CDR1 MNHEY and CDR2 SVGAGI. V was cut by 8 bases and J by 2 bases, with 12 bases left in between. The CDR3: CASRESPNTGELFF. For the CDR3, the DNA is TGTGCCAGCCGGGAGAGCCCCAACACCGGGGAGCTGTTTTTT.

CDR3 in amino acids: CASSRPQGRTEAFF. As DNA, the CDR3 is TGTGCCAGCAGCCGACCCCAGGGAAGGACTGAAGCTTTCTTT. The V call is TRBV28, the J call TRBJ1-1; possible D gene TRBD1, 5 bases. The CDR3 sequence is 14 residues long. The germline CDR1 and CDR2 sequences are MDHEN and SYDVKM. Trimming removed 6 bases from V and 5 bases from J, with 16 bases in between.

The chain is built from TRBV24-1 and TRBJ2-3, with D maybe TRBD1 (6 bases). The CDR3 loop spans 16 amino acids. V gave up 3 bases and J gave up 5 bases, with 17 bases separating them. The germline V gene encodes CDR1 KGHDR and CDR2 SFDVKD. The CDR3 loop reads CATSDPHGKGVDTQYF. For the CDR3, the DNA is TGTGCCACCAGTGATCCGCACGGAAAGGGGGTAGATACGCAGTATTTT.

The chain is built from TRBV9 and TRBJ1-3, with 7 bases aligning to TRBD1. There are 17 residues in the CDR3. Trimming removed 3 bases from V and 2 bases from J; junction bases left unmatched: 11. CDR1 is SGDLS, CDR2 YYNGEE, per germline. CDR3 coding DNA: TGTGCCAGCAGCGCCCGGAACCGCGGGACAGCTGGAAACACCATATATTTT. Translated, it gives CASSARNRGTAGNTIYF.

This chain joins TRBV6-5 and TRBJ1-2; no definite D call. Trimming removed 2 bases from V and 4 bases from J, with 8 bases in between. CDR1 MNHEY and CDR2 SVGAGI come from the germline V gene. The length of the CDR3 is 13 residues. The CDR3 DNA follows: TGTGCCAGCAGTTACGACCAGGCCTATGGCTACACCTTC. Its protein is CASSYDQAYGYTF.

J is TRBJ1-3 and V is TRBV5-6, with D perhaps matching TRBD1 (5 bases). Germline CDR1 reads SGHDT; CDR2 reads YYEEEE. V gave up 2 bases and J gave up 4 bases, with 10 bases separating them. The CDR3 is made up of 14 amino acids. CDR3 sequence: CASSFSGVGNTIYF. CDR3 nucleotide sequence: TGTGCCAGCAGCTTTTCGGGGGTAGGAAACACCATATATTTT.

The chain has TRBV7-3 and TRBJ1-1, with TRBD1 identical over 10 bases. Losses at the gene ends were 5 bases for V and 2 bases for J; bases not matched to a gene: 5. The CDR3 loop spans 15 amino acids. CDR1 is SGHTA, CDR2 FQGTGA, per germline. CDR3: CASSGQGVYNTEAFF. The CDR3 DNA sequence: TGTGCCAGCAGCGGACAGGGGGTGTATAACACTGAAGCTTTCTTT.

The chain combines TRBV5-1 with TRBJ1-2; D is uncertain. The CDR3 runs 13 residues. Germline assignment: CDR1 SGHRS and CDR2 YFSETQ. Trimming removed 5 bases at V and 5 bases at J, with 13 bases between. In nucleotides, the CDR3 is TGCGCCAGCAGACTCGACACCAGTTATGGCTACACCTTC. Its translation: CASRLDTSYGYTF.

The rearrangement uses TRBV5-1 and TRBJ2-1; 8 bases align to TRBD2. The V segment lost 3 bases and the J segment 5 bases; nucleotides outside the gene matches: 13. Per germline, CDR1 SGHRS and CDR2 YFSETQ. The CDR3 loop spans 17 amino acids. CDR3 region: CASSSPSGSPSHNEQFF. In DNA, the CDR3 is TGCGCCAGCAGCTCCCCTAGCGGGTCCCCCTCTCACAATGAGCAGTTCTTC.

This sequence joins TRBV5-1 and TRBJ2-5; 10 bases fit TRBD2. Germline assignment: CDR1 SGHRS and CDR2 YFSETQ. The CDR3 is made up of 17 amino acids. V trimming: 0 bases; J trimming: 5 bases; junction bases outside the gene matches: 10. The CDR3 spells CASSLVPLAGVLETQYF. In nucleotides, the CDR3 is TGCGCCAGCAGCTTGGTCCCCCTAGCGGGAGTTCTGGAGACCCAGTACTTC.

The CDR3 coding sequence is TGTGCCAGCAGCCAAGAGACAGGGTGGGCGAACACTGAAGCTTTCTTT. Its protein product is CASSQETGWANTEAFF. The J gene is TRBJ1-1, the V gene TRBV4-2; TRBD1 matches at 7 bases. The V and J ends lost 0 bases and 1 base, in that order; junction bases with no gene match: 5. The CDR3 spans 16 residues. Germline CDR1 and CDR2: LGHNA and YNFKEQ.

This sequence joins TRBV7-8 and TRBJ2-7; TRBD2 agrees at 13 bases. Germline-derived CDR1 and CDR2 are SGHVS and FQNEAQ. The length of the CDR3 is 15 residues. Germline trimming cut 5 bases from V and 7 bases from J; bases unmatched to any gene: 8. CDR3 amino acids: CASSASLAGGEEQYF. CDR3 sequence (DNA): TGTGCCAGCAGCGCCTCACTAGCGGGGGGGGAGGAGCAGTACTTC.

This CDR3 reads CASSQDLRAGDMAGTQYF. The CDR3 bases are TGTGCCAGCAGCCAAGATCTCAGAGCGGGGGATATGGCGGGTACGCAGTATTTT. The gene calls are TRBV4-2 and TRBJ2-3, with 8 bases lining up with TRBD2. Germline CDR1 LGHNA, CDR2 YNFKEQ. Trimming took 0 bases from V and 8 from J; bases not matched to a gene: 16. This CDR3 contains 18 residues.

V gene TRBV3-1 (or the pseudogene TRBV3-2) combines with J gene TRBJ1-1; the D gene is possibly TRBD1 (6 bases). Trimming left V 5 bases short and J 6 bases short, with 10 bases between. Germline V gives CDR1 LGHDT, CDR2 YNNKEL (reference sequence). The CDR3 is 12 amino acids. CDR3 amino acids: CASSKDSSEAFF. Here the CDR3 DNA reads TGTGCCAGCAGCAAGGACAGCTCTGAAGCTTTCTTT.

The DNA for the CDR3 is TGTGCCAGCAGCTATCCGGGGGGCACTGAAGCTTTCTTT. Protein product: CASSYPGGTEAFF. V gene TRBV6-6 combines with J gene TRBJ1-1, with D perhaps matching TRBD1 (5 bases). V shed 6 bases and J shed 4 bases, with 12 bases lying between them. This CDR3 spans 13 amino acids. Germline assignment: CDR1 MNHNY and CDR2 SVGAGI (reference sequence).